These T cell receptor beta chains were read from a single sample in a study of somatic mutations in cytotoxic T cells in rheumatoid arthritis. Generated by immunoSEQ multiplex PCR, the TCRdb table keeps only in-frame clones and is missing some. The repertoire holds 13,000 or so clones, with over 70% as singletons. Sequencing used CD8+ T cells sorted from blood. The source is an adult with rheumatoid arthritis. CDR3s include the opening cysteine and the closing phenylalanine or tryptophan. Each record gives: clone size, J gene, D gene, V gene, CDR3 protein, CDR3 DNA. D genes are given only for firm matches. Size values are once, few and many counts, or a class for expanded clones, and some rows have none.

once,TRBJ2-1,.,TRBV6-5,CASSLTAYNEQFF,TGTGCCAGCAGCCTTACAGCTTACAATGAGCAGTTCTTC
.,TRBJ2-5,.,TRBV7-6,CASSLAEGETQYF,TGTGCCAGCAGCTTAGCGGAGGGGGAGACCCAGTACTTC
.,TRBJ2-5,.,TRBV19,CASSIGRPYGQETQYF,TGTGCCAGTAGTATAGGACGGCCTTATGGACAAGAGACCCAGTACTTC
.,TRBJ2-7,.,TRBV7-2,CASSLGGHLYEQYF,TGTGCCAGCAGCTTAGGGGGACACCTATACGAGCAGTACTTC
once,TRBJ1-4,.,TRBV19,CASSPRGGVNEKLFF,TGTGCCAGTAGTCCCCGGGGAGGGGTGAATGAAAAACTGTTTTTT
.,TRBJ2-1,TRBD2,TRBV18,CASSPGFGLAASYNEQFF,TGTGCCAGCTCACCGGGTTTTGGACTAGCGGCTTCCTACAATGAGCAGTTCTTC
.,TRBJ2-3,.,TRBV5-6,CASSRRDRIGTDTQYF,TGTGCCAGCAGCCGAAGGGACCGGATCGGCACAGATACGCAGTATTTT
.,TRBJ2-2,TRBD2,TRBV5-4,CASSYGSGSSPGELFF,TGTGCCAGCAGCTATGGGAGCGGGAGTTCTCCCGGGGAGCTGTTTTTT
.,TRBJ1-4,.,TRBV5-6,CASSGPGHDNEKLFF,TGTGCCAGCAGCGGGCCGGGACATGATAATGAAAAACTGTTTTTT
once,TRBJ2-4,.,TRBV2,CASSLYDYRQNIQYF,TGTGCCAGCAGCCTTTATGACTACCGCCAGAACATTCAGTACTTC
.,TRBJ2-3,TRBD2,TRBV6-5,CASSTGGSSTDTQYF,TGTGCCAGCAGTACGGGGGGTTCTAGCACAGATACGCAGTATTTT
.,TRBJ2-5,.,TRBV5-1,CASSLSQAQETQYF,TGCGCCAGCAGCTTGAGCCAGGCCCAAGAGACCCAGTACTTC
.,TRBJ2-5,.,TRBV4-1,CASSPPLGGTQYF,TGCGCCAGCAGCCCTCCGCTCGGTGGTACCCAGTACTTC
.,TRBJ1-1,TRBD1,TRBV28,CASSSYPTDRGTEAFF,TGTGCCAGCAGTTCTTACCCGACGGACAGGGGAACTGAAGCTTTCTTT
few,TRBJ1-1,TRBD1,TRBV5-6,CASSLNRGYTEAFF,TGTGCCAGCAGCCTGAACAGGGGTTACACTGAAGCTTTCTTT
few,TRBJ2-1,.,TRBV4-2,CASSQRGVSNEQFF,TGTGCCAGCAGCCAACGGGGTGTAAGCAATGAGCAGTTCTTC
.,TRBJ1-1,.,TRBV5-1,CASSFPDREAFF,TGCGCCAGCAGCTTCCCGGACAGAGAAGCTTTCTTT
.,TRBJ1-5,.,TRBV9,CASSVNSNQPQHF,TGTGCCAGCAGCGTGAATAGCAATCAGCCCCAGCATTTT
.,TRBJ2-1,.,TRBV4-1,CASSQVIHNEQFF,TGCGCCAGCAGCCAAGTGATCCACAATGAGCAGTTCTTC
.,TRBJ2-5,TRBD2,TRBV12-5,CASGLQGLAGVQETQYF,TGTGCTAGTGGTTTACAGGGTTTAGCGGGGGTCCAAGAGACCCAGTACTTC
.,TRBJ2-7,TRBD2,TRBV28,CASSLGLAGFYEQYF,TGTGCCAGCAGTTTAGGCCTAGCGGGGTTCTACGAGCAGTACTTC
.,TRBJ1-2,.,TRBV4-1,CASSRGDNRYTF,TGCGCCAGCAGCCGCGGGGACAATCGCTACACCTTC
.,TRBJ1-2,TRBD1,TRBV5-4,CASTDRGGYTF,TGTGCCAGCACAGACAGGGGAGGCTACACCTTC
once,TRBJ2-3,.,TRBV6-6,CASGLNRAHTDTQYF,TGTGCCAGCGGACTTAACAGGGCCCACACAGATACGCAGTATTTT
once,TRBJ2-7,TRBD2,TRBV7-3,CASSLRASGPYEQYF,TGTGCCAGCAGCTTAAGGGCTAGCGGGCCCTACGAGCAGTACTTC
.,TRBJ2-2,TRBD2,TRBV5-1,CASSLEGTRDTGELFF,TGCGCCAGCAGCTTGGAGGGGACTAGAGACACCGGGGAGCTGTTTTTT
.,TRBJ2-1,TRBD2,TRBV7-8,CASSVSGGAINEQFF,TGTGCCAGCAGCGTTAGCGGGGGGGCCATAAATGAGCAGTTCTTC
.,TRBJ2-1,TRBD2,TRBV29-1,CSVEYGGSYNEQFF,TGCAGCGTTGAATACGGGGGGAGCTACAATGAGCAGTTCTTC